This T cell receptor (beta chain) stems from a study of T cell changes during pregnancy in multiple sclerosis. Sequencing used immunoSEQ multiplex PCR; TCRdb keeps in-frame clones, though not all of them. The data contain approximately 65,000 clones, about nine tenths of them singletons. The germline V gene has CDR1 SGHTA and CDR2 FQGNSA. Trimming left V 6 bases short and J 2 bases short, with 13 bases between. The CDR3 runs to 14 residues. Sequenced material: CD4+ T cells from peripheral blood mononuclear cells, taken in the first trimester of pregnancy. The clonotype originates from a female donor with multiple sclerosis, enrolled in a pregnancy study. This chain uses TRBV7-2 with TRBJ1-1, with D perhaps matching TRBD1 (6 bases). CDR3: CASSWGGANTEAFF. The CDR3 bases are TGTGCCAGCAGTTGGGGGGGCGCAAACACTGAAGCTTTCTTT.